The rows below give T cell receptor beta chains drawn from one sample of a study of blood T cell repertoires in COVID-19. Clones were sequenced by immunoSEQ multiplex PCR, and TCRdb holds only the in-frame ones, with some missing. The repertoire holds around 60,000 clones, with over 75% as singletons. Sequencing used peripheral blood. The origin of the receptors is a man aged 55 to 70 with acute or convalescent COVID-19. Each CDR3 is given with its conserved first and last residue. A D gene is named only where the DNA matches it firmly. Expanded clones are given a class, and other clones once, few, many or no size at all.

j_call v_call d_call clone_size cdr3_nt cdr3_aa
TRBJ2-2 TRBV4-1 TRBD1 NA TGCGCCAGCAGCTCCACCGGGACAGGGTCCGGGGAGCTGTTTTTT CASSSTGTGSGELFF
TRBJ2-1 TRBV5-4 TRBD2 NA TGTGCCAGCAGAATCGGGCTAGCGGGTGCCAATGAGCAGTTCTTC CASRIGLAGANEQFF
TRBJ1-2 TRBV7-2 NA medium-sized TGTGCCAGCAGCTTCAGCTATGGCTACACCTTC CASSFSYGYTF
TRBJ2-1 TRBV11-2 NA NA TGTGCCAGCACCTTCAATGTTGGAGCCAATGAGCAGTTCTTC CASTFNVGANEQFF
TRBJ1-1 TRBV19 TRBD1 NA TGTGCCAGTACACGGGACAGGGGGCGCGTGATGAACACTGAAGCTTTCTTT CASTRDRGRVMNTEAFF
TRBJ2-1 TRBV5-1 TRBD2 NA TGCGCCAGCAGCTTCACGGGGGGGCCCTACAATGAGCAGTTCTTC CASSFTGGPYNEQFF
TRBJ2-7 TRBV10-2 NA NA TGCGCCAGCAGTGAGGTGGGGGGTAGCTCCTACGAGCAGTACTTC CASSEVGGSSYEQYF
TRBJ1-1 TRBV4-1 NA NA TGCGCCAGCAGCCAAGATCCCGACACTGAAGCTTTCTTT CASSQDPDTEAFF
TRBJ1-2 TRBV2 NA NA TGTGCCAGCAGTTCGGGGAAGGACTATGGCTACACCTTC CASSSGKDYGYTF
TRBJ2-3 TRBV7-2 NA once TGTGCCAGCAGCTCTTACACAGATACGCAGTATTTT CASSSYTDTQYF
TRBJ2-4 TRBV21-1 NA NA TGTGCCAGCAGCAATAATGGGACTAGCGGGGGGGCCGCCAAAAACATTCAGTACTTC CASSNNGTSGGAAKNIQYF
TRBJ1-2 TRBV28 TRBD1 few TGTGCCAGCAGGAGCAGGGGGGTCCGTTATGGCTACACCTTC CASRSRGVRYGYTF
TRBJ2-7 TRBV28 NA few TGTGCCAGCAGTTCAACGGGGTGGCAGCCCCGCGAGCAGTACTTC CASSSTGWQPREQYF
TRBJ2-5 TRBV5-4 NA NA TGTGCCAGCAGCCCCCGCGGCGGGGGCCTCCAAGAGACCCAGTACTTC CASSPRGGGLQETQYF
TRBJ1-5 TRBV7-8 TRBD1 NA TGTGCCAGCAGTGTAGGGCAGGGGGAGAATCAGCCCCAGCATTTT CASSVGQGENQPQHF
TRBJ2-6 TRBV5-1 NA NA TGCGCCAGCAGCTTGCGGTCCCCGGAAGCGGGGGCCAACGTCCTGACTTTC CASSLRSPEAGANVLTF
TRBJ1-2 TRBV15 NA NA TGTGCCACCAGCAGAGATACAGGTTACTCTTATGGCTACACCTTC CATSRDTGYSYGYTF
TRBJ1-4 TRBV2 NA NA TGTGCCAGCAGTGGGGGACTGAATAATGAAAAACTGTTTTTT CASSGGLNNEKLFF
TRBJ1-1 TRBV7-2 NA NA TGTGCCAGTTTAGCGCAGGGGTTAAACACTGAAGCTTTCTTT CASLAQGLNTEAFF
TRBJ2-1 TRBV5-1 NA NA TGCGCCAGCAGCCGAGGGCGGACCAGCTCCTACAATGAGCAGTTCTTC CASSRGRTSSYNEQFF
TRBJ2-7 TRBV7-8 NA NA TGTGCCAGCAGCGAGCCGAGCTTGATCTACGAGCAGTACTTC CASSEPSLIYEQYF
TRBJ1-5 TRBV10-2 TRBD1 few TGCGCCAGCAGGGGACAGTATAATCAGCCCCAGCATTTT CASRGQYNQPQHF
TRBJ2-4 TRBV6-5 TRBD1 NA TGTGCCAGCAGGGACAGGGCCAAAAACATTCAGTACTTC CASRDRAKNIQYF
TRBJ1-4 TRBV3-1/TRBV3-2 TRBD1 once TGTGCCAGCAGCCAGGTGGGACAGACCAGTAATGAAAAACTGTTTTTT CASSQVGQTSNEKLFF
TRBJ2-2 TRBV6-5 NA NA TGTGCCAGCAGTTACAACCAGGGAATAAACACCGGGGAGCTGTTTTTT CASSYNQGINTGELFF
TRBJ2-3 TRBV19 NA NA TGTGCCAGTAGTATAAGGCTTCGCGGGTCGGATACGCAGTATTTT CASSIRLRGSDTQYF
TRBJ2-7 TRBV5-5 TRBD1 NA TGTGCCAGCAGCACCAGGACAGGGCACTACGAGCAGTACTTC CASSTRTGHYEQYF
TRBJ2-3 TRBV11-1 NA NA TGTGCCAGCAGCTCCCCGGAGGGGAGGACAGATACGCAGTATTTT CASSSPEGRTDTQYF
TRBJ2-7 TRBV2 TRBD2 once TGTGCCAGCAGTGAATCTGTCAGGACTAGCGGTGGATCCTACTACGAGCAGTACTTC CASSESVRTSGGSYYEQYF
TRBJ2-3 TRBV3-1/TRBV3-2 NA NA TGTGCCAGCAGCCGTCAGAGCACAGATACGCAGTATTTT CASSRQSTDTQYF
TRBJ1-3 TRBV5-6 NA NA TGTGCCAGCAGCTGGAGGAGTCTGGTAGGGAGCGCTGGAAACACCATATATTTT CASSWRSLVGSAGNTIYF
TRBJ2-3 TRBV20-1 NA NA TGCAGTGCTAGTCGCGGGGGCACAGATACGCAGTATTTT CSASRGGTDTQYF
TRBJ1-5 TRBV6-5 NA NA TGTGCCAGCAGTTACTCATTCACAGGCGGCAATCAGCCCCAGCATTTT CASSYSFTGGNQPQHF
TRBJ2-7 TRBV27 TRBD2 NA TGTGCCAGCAGTTTAGGGGCTAGCGGGGGGGCCGCCGAGCAGTACTTC CASSLGASGGAAEQYF
TRBJ2-5 TRBV2 TRBD2 once TGTGCCAGCAGGAGGACTCGGGGGGTGGAGACCCAGTACTTC CASRRTRGVETQYF
TRBJ1-1 TRBV6-4 TRBD1 few TGTGCCAGCAGTGACACAACCCGGGACAGGGGGGGTGAAGCTTTCTTT CASSDTTRDRGGEAFF